This entry features one T cell receptor beta chain sequence. Its specificity is not known. Within the sample, other DNA sequences also encode this same CDR3. These data originate in a study of T cell responses to AZD1222 COVID-19 vaccine. Combined were second doses at about 4 or about 12 weeks. CDR1 is SGHRS and CDR2 is YFSETQ in the germline V gene. This CDR3 contains 13 residues. The V and J ends lost 0 bases and 3 bases respectively, with 5 bases between them. TCRdb's copy holds only in-frame clones and misses some; the assay was immunoSEQ multiplex PCR. The data contain about 180,000 clones, roughly 91% of them singletons. General study findings and limits: Donors, mostly white British, included more females; clonal diversity was possibly underestimated. Spike-specific TCR breadth and depth both grew after two AZD1222 doses. Baseline seropositivity occurred in only a handful of AZD1222 recipients.

The clonotype comes from an adult who received the AZD1222 COVID-19 vaccine. This sample comprised peripheral blood, obtained 28 days after the second AZD1222 dose. This chain links TRBV5-1 with TRBJ2-3; TRBD2 is a possible D gene (5 bases). Here the CDR3 reads CASSLGGTDTQYF. CDR3 nucleotides: TGCGCCAGCAGCTTGGGCGGGACAGATACGCAGTATTTT.